This is a list of T cell receptor beta chains from one sample in a study of blood T cell repertoires in COVID-19. Assay: immunoSEQ multiplex PCR; the TCRdb copy retains only in-frame clones and omits some. The sample has some 71,000 clones; 65% to 90% are singletons. Sequencing was performed on peripheral blood. These receptor sequences come from a woman between 45 and 60 years old with acute or convalescent COVID-19. Each CDR3 is given with its conserved first and last residue. Expanded clones get a size class; other rows say once, few or many, or leave the size out.

v_gene	abundance	j_gene	CDR3aa
TRBV11-2	NA	TRBJ2-1	CASSTYKTGGEQFF
TRBV19	once	TRBJ1-2	CASSIDGQGAYTF
TRBV4-1	NA	TRBJ1-2	CASTPTGGYGYTF
TRBV5-1	NA	TRBJ2-1	CASSEGASSYNEQFF
TRBV10-3	NA	TRBJ2-1	CAISESKRLAGAEEQFF
TRBV6-5	NA	TRBJ1-5	CASIHRGYSNQPQHF
TRBV18	NA	TRBJ1-1	CASSPLIGSGSSEAFF
TRBV3-1/TRBV3-2	NA	TRBJ2-7	CASSQDWTGEDEQYF
TRBV5-1	NA	TRBJ1-2	CASSYRDRLGGYTF
TRBV5-1	NA	TRBJ1-6	CASSLSGGENSPLHF
TRBV6-5	NA	TRBJ1-6	CASPGSSSYNSPLHF
TRBV28	NA	TRBJ2-5	CASSFRRETQYF
TRBV28	NA	TRBJ2-7	CASSLPGERNYEQYF
TRBV29-1	NA	TRBJ1-1	CSVSDKTDRLRVF
TRBV5-1	once	TRBJ1-1	CASSLVSNTEAFF
TRBV5-6	once	TRBJ2-5	CASSALREIETQYF
TRBV16	NA	TRBJ1-2	CASSQFWDGQDGYTF
TRBV6-5	NA	TRBJ1-5	CASSYGDSQPQHF
TRBV6-2/TRBV6-3	NA	TRBJ2-7	CASSLLGRESDEQYF
TRBV30	NA	TRBJ2-1	CAWSSLRGRVRGNEQFF
TRBV3-1/TRBV3-2	NA	TRBJ2-7	CASSPGTGSTYEQYF
TRBV6-5	NA	TRBJ2-1	CASSYGIDGEQSGQFF
TRBV6-5	NA	TRBJ2-1	CASSYLAGDSYNEQFF